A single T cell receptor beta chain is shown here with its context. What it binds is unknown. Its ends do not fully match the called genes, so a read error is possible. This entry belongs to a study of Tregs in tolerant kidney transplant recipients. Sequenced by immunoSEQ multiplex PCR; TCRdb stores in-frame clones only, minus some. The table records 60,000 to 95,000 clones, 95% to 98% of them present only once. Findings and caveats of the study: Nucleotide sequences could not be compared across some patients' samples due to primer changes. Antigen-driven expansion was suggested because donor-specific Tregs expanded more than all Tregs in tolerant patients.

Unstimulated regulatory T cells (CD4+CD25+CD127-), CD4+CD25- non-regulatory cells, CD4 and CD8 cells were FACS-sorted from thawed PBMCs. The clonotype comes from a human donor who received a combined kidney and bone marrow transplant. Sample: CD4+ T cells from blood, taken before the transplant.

CDR3 protein: CASSLKVVQGWVF. DNA of the CDR3: TGTGCCAGCAGCTTAAAAGTTGTTCAGGGATGGGTCTTC. The gene calls are TRBV7-3 and TRBJ2-1, with D maybe TRBD1 (5 bases). The CDR3 extends over 13 amino acids. Looked up from germline, CDR1 is SGHTA and CDR2 is FQGTGA.